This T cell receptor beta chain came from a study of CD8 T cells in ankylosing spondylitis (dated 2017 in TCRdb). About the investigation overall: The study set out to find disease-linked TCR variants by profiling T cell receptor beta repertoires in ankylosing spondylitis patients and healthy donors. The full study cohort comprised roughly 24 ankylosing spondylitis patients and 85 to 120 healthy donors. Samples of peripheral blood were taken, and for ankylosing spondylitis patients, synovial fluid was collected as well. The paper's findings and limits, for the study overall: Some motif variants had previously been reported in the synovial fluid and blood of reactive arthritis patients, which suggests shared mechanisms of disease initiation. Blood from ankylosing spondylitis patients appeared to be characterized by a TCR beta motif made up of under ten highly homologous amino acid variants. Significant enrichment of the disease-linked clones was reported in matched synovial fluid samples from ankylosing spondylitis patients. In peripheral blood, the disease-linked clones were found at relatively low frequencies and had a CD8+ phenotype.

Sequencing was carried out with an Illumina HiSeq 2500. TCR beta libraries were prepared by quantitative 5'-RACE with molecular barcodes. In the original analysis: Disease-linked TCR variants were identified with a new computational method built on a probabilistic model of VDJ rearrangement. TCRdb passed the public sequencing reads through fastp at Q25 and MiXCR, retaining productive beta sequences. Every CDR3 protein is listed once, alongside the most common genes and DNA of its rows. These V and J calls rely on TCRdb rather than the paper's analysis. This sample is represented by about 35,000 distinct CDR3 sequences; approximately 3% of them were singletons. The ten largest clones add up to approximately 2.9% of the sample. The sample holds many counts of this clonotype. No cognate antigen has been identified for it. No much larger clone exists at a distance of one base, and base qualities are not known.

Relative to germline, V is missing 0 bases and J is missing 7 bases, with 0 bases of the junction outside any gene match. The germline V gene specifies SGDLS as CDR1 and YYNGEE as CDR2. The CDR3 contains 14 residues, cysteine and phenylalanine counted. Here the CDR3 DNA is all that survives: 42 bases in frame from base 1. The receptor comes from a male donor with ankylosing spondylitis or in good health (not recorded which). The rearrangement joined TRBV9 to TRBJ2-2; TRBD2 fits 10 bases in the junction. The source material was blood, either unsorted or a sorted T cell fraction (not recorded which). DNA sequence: TGTGCCAGCAGCGTAGCTAGCGGGGGCGGGGAGCTGTTTTTT. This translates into CASSVASGGGELFF.